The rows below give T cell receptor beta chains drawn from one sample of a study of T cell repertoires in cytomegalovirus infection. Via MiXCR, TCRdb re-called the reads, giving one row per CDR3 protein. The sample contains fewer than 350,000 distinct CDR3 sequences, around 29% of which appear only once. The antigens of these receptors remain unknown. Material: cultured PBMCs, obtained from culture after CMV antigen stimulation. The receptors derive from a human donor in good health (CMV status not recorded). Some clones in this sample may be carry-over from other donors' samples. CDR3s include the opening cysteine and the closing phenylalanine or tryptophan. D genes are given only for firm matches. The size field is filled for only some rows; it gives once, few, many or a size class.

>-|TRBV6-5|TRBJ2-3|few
TGTGCCAGCAGTTACCGTAGCAGGAGCACAGATACGCAGTATTTT
CASSYRSRSTDTQYF
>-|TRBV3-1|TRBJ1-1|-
TGTGCCAGCAGCCAACAGGAAACTGAAGCTTTCTTT
CASSQQETEAFF
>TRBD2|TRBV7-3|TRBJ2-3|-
TGTGCCAGTGCCGGGACTAGCGGGAGAGCAGATACGCAGTATTTT
CASAGTSGRADTQYF
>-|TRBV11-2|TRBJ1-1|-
TGTGCCAGCAGCCATGGAGGGGTGAACACTGAAGCTTTCTTT
CASSHGGVNTEAFF
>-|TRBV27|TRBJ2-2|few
TGTGCCAGCAGTTCCTTATTAGGGGTCGGCGGGGAGCTGTTTTTT
CASSSLLGVGGELFF
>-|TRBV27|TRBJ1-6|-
TGTGCCAGCAGTCCAAATCCCCCGCGGGACCGCCATTCACCCCTCCACTTT
CASSPNPPRDRHSPLHF
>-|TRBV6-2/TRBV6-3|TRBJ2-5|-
TGTGCCAGCAGACGACGGAGCGAGGGGACCCAGTACTTC
CASRRRSEGTQYF
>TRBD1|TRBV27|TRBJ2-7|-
TGTGCCAGCAGTTCAATGACAGGGAAAGTCCACGAGCAGTACTTC
CASSSMTGKVHEQYF
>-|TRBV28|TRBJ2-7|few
TGTGCCAGCAGTTTATACGGGAACCTACCCTACGAGCAGTACTTC
CASSLYGNLPYEQYF
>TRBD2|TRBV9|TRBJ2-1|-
TGTGCCAGCAGCGTAGAGTCCGGCGGGAGGGCCCCCGATGAGCAGTTCTTC
CASSVESGGRAPDEQFF
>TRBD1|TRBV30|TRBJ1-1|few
TGTGCCTGGGCCGGGACAGGGTGGCCTGAAGCTTTCTTT
CAWAGTGWPEAFF
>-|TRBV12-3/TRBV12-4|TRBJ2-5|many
TGTGCCAGCAGTTTGCCGGGCTCTCCGGAGACCCAGTACTTC
CASSLPGSPETQYF
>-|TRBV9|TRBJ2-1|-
TGTGCCAGCAGCGTAGGGGCGGGTGATAATGAGCAGTTCTTC
CASSVGAGDNEQFF
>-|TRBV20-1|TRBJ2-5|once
TGCAGTGCTAGCGGGGACGGACCCCAAGAGACCCAGTACTTC
CSASGDGPQETQYF
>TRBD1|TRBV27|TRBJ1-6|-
TGTGCCAGCAGTTTATCCCCCGACAGGGGGCGACCCCTCCACTTT
CASSLSPDRGRPLHF
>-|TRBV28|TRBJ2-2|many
TGTGCCAGCAGCGACCGGAACCCCACCGGGGAGCTGTTTTTT
CASSDRNPTGELFF
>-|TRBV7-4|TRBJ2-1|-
TGTGCCAGCGGGGCTGAGCAGTTCTTC
CASGAEQFF
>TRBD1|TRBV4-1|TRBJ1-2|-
TGCGCCAGCAGCCAAGCCTTAGGGACAGAGTCGAATGGCTACACCTTC
CASSQALGTESNGYTF
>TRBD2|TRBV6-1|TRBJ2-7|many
TGTGCCAGCGGGACTAGCGGACCCTACGAGCAGTACTTC
CASGTSGPYEQYF
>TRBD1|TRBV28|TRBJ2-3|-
TGTGCCAGCAGTTTAAACAGGGGGTCAGATACGCAGTATTTT
CASSLNRGSDTQYF
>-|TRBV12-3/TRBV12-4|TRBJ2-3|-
TGTGCCAGCAGTTTATGGGTAGGGAAAAGCAGGGATACGCAGTATTTT
CASSLWVGKSRDTQYF
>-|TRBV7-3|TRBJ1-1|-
TGTGCCAGCAGCCCTTCCGGGGGGATGAACACTGAAGCTTTCTTT
CASSPSGGMNTEAFF
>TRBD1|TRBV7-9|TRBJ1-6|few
TGTGCCAGCAGCCAAACAGGGGTCAATTCACCCCTCCACTTT
CASSQTGVNSPLHF
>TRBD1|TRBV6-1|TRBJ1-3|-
TGTGCCAGCAGATACAGGGGAGCATACGGAAACACCATATATTTT
CASRYRGAYGNTIYF
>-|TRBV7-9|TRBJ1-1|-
TGTGCCAGCAGCTTGGCGAATGAAGAAGCTTTCTTT
CASSLANEEAFF
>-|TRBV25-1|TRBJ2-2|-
TGTGCCACTGGGGTGGTCGGGGAGCTGTTTTTT
CATGVVGELFF
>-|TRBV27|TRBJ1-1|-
TGTGCCAGCTCCCCGGACAGACAGGTCGTGATGAACACTGAAGCTTTCTTT
CASSPDRQVVMNTEAFF
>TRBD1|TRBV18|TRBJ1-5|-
TGTGCCAGCTCACCACCAGGACAGGGCAATCAGCCCCAGCATTTT
CASSPPGQGNQPQHF
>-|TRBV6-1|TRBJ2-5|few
TGTGCCAGCAGTGACATTGGGGCCACCGAGACCCAGTACTTC
CASSDIGATETQYF
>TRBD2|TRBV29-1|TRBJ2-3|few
TGCAGCGTTGAAGATCTTACCAGCGGGAGGGACGATACGCAGTATTTT
CSVEDLTSGRDDTQYF
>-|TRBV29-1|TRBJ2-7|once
TGCAGCGTTGTGGAACGGGCCTACGAGCAGTACTTC
CSVVERAYEQYF
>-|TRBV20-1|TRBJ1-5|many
TGCAGTGCTAGTGGCCAGACTAGAAGCAATCAGCCCCAGCATTTT
CSASGQTRSNQPQHF